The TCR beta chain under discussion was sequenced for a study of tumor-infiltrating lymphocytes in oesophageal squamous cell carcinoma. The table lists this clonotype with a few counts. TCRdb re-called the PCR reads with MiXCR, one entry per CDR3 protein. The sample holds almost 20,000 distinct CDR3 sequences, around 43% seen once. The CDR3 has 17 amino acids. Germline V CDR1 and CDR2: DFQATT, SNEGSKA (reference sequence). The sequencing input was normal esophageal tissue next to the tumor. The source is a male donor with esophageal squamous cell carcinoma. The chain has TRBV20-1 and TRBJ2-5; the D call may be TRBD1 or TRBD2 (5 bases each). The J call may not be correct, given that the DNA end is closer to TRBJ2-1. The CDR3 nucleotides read TGCAGTGCTAGACCGCCTCCCGGGACCCCCCGCGGTAAGGAGCAGTTCTTC. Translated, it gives CSARPPPGTPRGKEQFF.